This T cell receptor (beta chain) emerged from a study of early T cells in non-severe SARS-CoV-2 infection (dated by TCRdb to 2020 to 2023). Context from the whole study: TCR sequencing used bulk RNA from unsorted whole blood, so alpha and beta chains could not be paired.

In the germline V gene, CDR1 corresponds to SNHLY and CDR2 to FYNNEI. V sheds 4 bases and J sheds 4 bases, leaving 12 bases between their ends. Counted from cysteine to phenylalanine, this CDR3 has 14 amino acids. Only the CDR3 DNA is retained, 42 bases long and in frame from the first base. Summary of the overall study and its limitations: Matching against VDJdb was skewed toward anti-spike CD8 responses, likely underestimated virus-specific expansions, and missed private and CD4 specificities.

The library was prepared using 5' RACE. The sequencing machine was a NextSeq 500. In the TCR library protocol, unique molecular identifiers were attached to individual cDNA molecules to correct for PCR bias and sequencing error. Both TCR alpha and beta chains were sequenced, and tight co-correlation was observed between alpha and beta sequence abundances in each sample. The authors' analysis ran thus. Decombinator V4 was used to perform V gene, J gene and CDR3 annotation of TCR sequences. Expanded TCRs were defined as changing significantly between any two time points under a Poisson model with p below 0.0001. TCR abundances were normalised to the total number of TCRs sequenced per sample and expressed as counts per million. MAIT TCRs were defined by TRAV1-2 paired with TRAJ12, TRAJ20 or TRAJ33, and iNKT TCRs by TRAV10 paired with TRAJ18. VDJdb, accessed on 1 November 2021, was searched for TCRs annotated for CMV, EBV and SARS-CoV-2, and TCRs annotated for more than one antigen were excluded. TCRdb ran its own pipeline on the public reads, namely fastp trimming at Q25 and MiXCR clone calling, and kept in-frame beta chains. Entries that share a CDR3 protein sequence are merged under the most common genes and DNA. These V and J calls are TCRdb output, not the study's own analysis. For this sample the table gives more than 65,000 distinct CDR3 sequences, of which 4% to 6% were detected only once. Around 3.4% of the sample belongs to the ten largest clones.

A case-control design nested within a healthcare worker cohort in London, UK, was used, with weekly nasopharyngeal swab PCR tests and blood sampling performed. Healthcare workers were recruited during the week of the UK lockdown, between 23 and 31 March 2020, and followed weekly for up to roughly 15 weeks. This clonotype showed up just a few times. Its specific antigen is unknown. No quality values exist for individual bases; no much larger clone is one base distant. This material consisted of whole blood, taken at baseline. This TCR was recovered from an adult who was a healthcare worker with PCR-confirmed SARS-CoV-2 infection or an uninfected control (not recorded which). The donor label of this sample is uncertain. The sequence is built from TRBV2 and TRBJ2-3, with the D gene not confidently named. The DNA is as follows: TGTGCCAGCAGTGCCCAGAAGCACCCAGATACGCAGTATTTT. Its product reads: CASSAQKHPDTQYF.